A selection of T cell receptor beta chains follows, all from one sample in a study of T cell changes during pregnancy in multiple sclerosis. Profiling relied on immunoSEQ multiplex PCR, and the TCRdb table lists in-frame clones only, not all of them. This table has around 71,000 clones, under 95% appearing once. Sequences were derived from peripheral blood, sampled after pregnancy. Source of these receptors: a female donor with multiple sclerosis, enrolled in a pregnancy study. Both conserved end residues are part of each CDR3. D genes are given only for firm matches. Some rows mark clone size as missing; the rest say once, few, many or name a class of expanded clone.

d_gene: -
abundance: -
v_gene: TRBV30
j_gene: TRBJ2-5
CDR3nt: TGTGCCTGGACCCCAGGGAAAGAGACCCAGTACTTC
CDR3aa: CAWTPGKETQYF

d_gene: -
abundance: -
v_gene: TRBV6-6
j_gene: TRBJ2-7
CDR3nt: TGTGCCAGCGGGGATTGGAATAGCGATTCCAACGAGCAGTACTTC
CDR3aa: CASGDWNSDSNEQYF

d_gene: TRBD2
abundance: -
v_gene: TRBV9
j_gene: TRBJ2-7
CDR3nt: TGTGCCAGCAGCGCCGGGACTAGATCCTACGAGCAGTACTTC
CDR3aa: CASSAGTRSYEQYF

d_gene: TRBD1
abundance: -
v_gene: TRBV5-1
j_gene: TRBJ2-7
CDR3nt: TGCGCCAGCAGCTTAGGGGGCCCCTACGAGCAGTACTTC
CDR3aa: CASSLGGPYEQYF

d_gene: TRBD1
abundance: -
v_gene: TRBV29-1
j_gene: TRBJ2-1
CDR3nt: TGCAGCGCTAAGACAGGGGAGTCGTACAATGAGCAGTTCTTC
CDR3aa: CSAKTGESYNEQFF

d_gene: TRBD1
abundance: -
v_gene: TRBV27
j_gene: TRBJ2-7
CDR3nt: TGTGCCAGCAGAAATGCAGGGGGCTCACCCCACGAGCAGTACTTC
CDR3aa: CASRNAGGSPHEQYF

d_gene: -
abundance: -
v_gene: TRBV6-6
j_gene: TRBJ2-7
CDR3nt: TGTGCCAGCAGTTACGGGACACACTACGAGCAGTACTTC
CDR3aa: CASSYGTHYEQYF

d_gene: TRBD1
abundance: -
v_gene: TRBV6-5
j_gene: TRBJ1-4
CDR3nt: TGTGCCAGCAGTCTAGGGACAGGGTCTGAAAAACTGTTTTTT
CDR3aa: CASSLGTGSEKLFF

d_gene: TRBD2
abundance: -
v_gene: TRBV5-1
j_gene: TRBJ2-2
CDR3nt: TGCGCCAGCACCTCGGGGCGGGAGGAGACCGGGGAGCTGTTTTTT
CDR3aa: CASTSGREETGELFF

d_gene: -
abundance: -
v_gene: TRBV18
j_gene: TRBJ1-1
CDR3nt: TGTGCCAGCTCACCACCATCGAGTACTGAAGCTTTCTTT
CDR3aa: CASSPPSSTEAFF

d_gene: -
abundance: -
v_gene: TRBV19
j_gene: TRBJ1-1
CDR3nt: TGTGCCAGTAGTATAGTCACCCGTAGTACTGAAGCTTTCTTT
CDR3aa: CASSIVTRSTEAFF

d_gene: -
abundance: -
v_gene: TRBV27
j_gene: TRBJ1-1
CDR3nt: TGTGCCAGCAGTTTTTTTGGGGGCGCCACTGAAGCTTTCTTT
CDR3aa: CASSFFGGATEAFF

d_gene: -
abundance: -
v_gene: TRBV5-4
j_gene: TRBJ2-1
CDR3nt: TGTGCCAGCAGCTTGAGTGACTCCAAGCAGTTCTTC
CDR3aa: CASSLSDSKQFF

d_gene: -
abundance: -
v_gene: TRBV1
j_gene: TRBJ2-7
CDR3nt: TGCACCAGCAGCCAAGACGTTGAGGGGGCTCCTTCCTACGAGCAGTACTTC
CDR3aa: CTSSQDVEGAPSYEQYF

d_gene: -
abundance: -
v_gene: TRBV28
j_gene: TRBJ1-1
CDR3nt: TGTGCCAGCAGTTTGACACTGAACACTGAAGCTTTCTTT
CDR3aa: CASSLTLNTEAFF

d_gene: TRBD2
abundance: -
v_gene: TRBV6-4
j_gene: TRBJ2-2
CDR3nt: TGTGCCAGCAGTGACTCGGATGTACGGGTTAGCGGGATGTCTTCAGGGGAGCTGTTTTTT
CDR3aa: CASSDSDVRVSGMSSGELFF

d_gene: TRBD1
abundance: -
v_gene: TRBV7-6
j_gene: TRBJ2-7
CDR3nt: TGTGCCAGCAGCTTAGGACAGGGTGGTTACGAGCAGTACTTC
CDR3aa: CASSLGQGGYEQYF

d_gene: TRBD2
abundance: -
v_gene: TRBV27
j_gene: TRBJ2-2
CDR3nt: TGTGCCAGCAGTCAGGGCGGGAGCGACTTAAACACCGGGGAGCTGTTTTTT
CDR3aa: CASSQGGSDLNTGELFF

d_gene: TRBD1
abundance: -
v_gene: TRBV19
j_gene: TRBJ1-1
CDR3nt: TGTGCCAGTAGTATAAGGTGGGCAGGGGGCTCGTACACTGAAGCTTTCTTT
CDR3aa: CASSIRWAGGSYTEAFF

d_gene: TRBD2
abundance: -
v_gene: TRBV5-1
j_gene: TRBJ2-3
CDR3nt: TGCGCCAGCAGCTCCACTAGCGGAGGCACAGATACGCAGTATTTT
CDR3aa: CASSSTSGGTDTQYF

d_gene: -
abundance: -
v_gene: TRBV18
j_gene: TRBJ2-2
CDR3nt: TGTGCCAGCTCACCAGCAGGGGAATCCACCGGGGAGCTGTTTTTT
CDR3aa: CASSPAGESTGELFF

d_gene: -
abundance: -
v_gene: TRBV6-1
j_gene: TRBJ2-5
CDR3nt: TGTGCCAGCAGAGGCCCACTAGATTCGGAGACCCAGTACTTC
CDR3aa: CASRGPLDSETQYF

d_gene: TRBD1
abundance: once
v_gene: TRBV27
j_gene: TRBJ1-5
CDR3nt: TGTGCCAGCAGTTTATTCGGAGATGTGGGCAGGGGGCCACGTCAGCCCCAGCATTTT
CDR3aa: CASSLFGDVGRGPRQPQHF

d_gene: -
abundance: -
v_gene: TRBV18
j_gene: TRBJ2-1
CDR3nt: TGTGCCAGCTCCCCCGGTCTCAACCTTTACAATGAGCAGTTCTTC
CDR3aa: CASSPGLNLYNEQFF

d_gene: -
abundance: -
v_gene: TRBV18
j_gene: TRBJ1-1
CDR3nt: TGTGCCAGCTCACCACCGGGCTCGTACGGAGCTTTCTTT
CDR3aa: CASSPPGSYGAFF

d_gene: -
abundance: -
v_gene: TRBV11-2
j_gene: TRBJ1-4
CDR3nt: TGTGCCAGCAGCTTGGGGCAGGGGTATGAAAAACTGTTTTTT
CDR3aa: CASSLGQGYEKLFF

d_gene: -
abundance: -
v_gene: TRBV4-1
j_gene: TRBJ1-2
CDR3nt: TGCGCCAGCAGCCAAGAGGGGCAGACTGTCTATGGCTACACCTTC
CDR3aa: CASSQEGQTVYGYTF

d_gene: -
abundance: -
v_gene: TRBV7-9
j_gene: TRBJ2-2
CDR3nt: TGTGCCAGCAGCCCCTACACCGGGGAGCTGTTTTTT
CDR3aa: CASSPYTGELFF

d_gene: -
abundance: -
v_gene: TRBV30
j_gene: TRBJ2-3
CDR3nt: TGTGCCTGGAGTGAAACTAGCACAGATACGCAGTATTTT
CDR3aa: CAWSETSTDTQYF

d_gene: TRBD2
abundance: -
v_gene: TRBV11-2
j_gene: TRBJ2-3
CDR3nt: TGTGCCAGCAGCTTATGGCGGGAGTTAGTGGATACGCAGTATTTT
CDR3aa: CASSLWRELVDTQYF

d_gene: -
abundance: -
v_gene: TRBV4-2
j_gene: TRBJ1-2
CDR3nt: TGTGCCAGCACCCCCCAGGCAGGGAACTATGGCTACACCTTC
CDR3aa: CASTPQAGNYGYTF

d_gene: TRBD1
abundance: -
v_gene: TRBV14
j_gene: TRBJ1-1
CDR3nt: TGTGCCAGCAGCCTGGGCCCCCTTCCCGGGACAGGGGAAAAGAACACTGAAGCTTTCTTT
CDR3aa: CASSLGPLPGTGEKNTEAFF

d_gene: -
abundance: -
v_gene: TRBV7-2
j_gene: TRBJ1-1
CDR3nt: TGTGCCAGCAGCGTAATCACTGAAGCTTTCTTT
CDR3aa: CASSVITEAFF

d_gene: -
abundance: -
v_gene: TRBV6-5
j_gene: TRBJ1-1
CDR3nt: TGTGCCAGCAGCCCTGTTGGGGTAGGGGACACTGAAGCTTTCTTT
CDR3aa: CASSPVGVGDTEAFF

d_gene: TRBD2
abundance: -
v_gene: TRBV10-1
j_gene: TRBJ2-5
CDR3nt: TGCGCCAGCAGTGAGGGGCCTAGCGGGGGGCAAGAGACCCAGTACTTC
CDR3aa: CASSEGPSGGQETQYF

d_gene: TRBD1
abundance: -
v_gene: TRBV5-1
j_gene: TRBJ1-3
CDR3nt: TGCGCCAGCAGCAGGGGACAGGGGGACTCTGGAAACACCATATATTTT
CDR3aa: CASSRGQGDSGNTIYF